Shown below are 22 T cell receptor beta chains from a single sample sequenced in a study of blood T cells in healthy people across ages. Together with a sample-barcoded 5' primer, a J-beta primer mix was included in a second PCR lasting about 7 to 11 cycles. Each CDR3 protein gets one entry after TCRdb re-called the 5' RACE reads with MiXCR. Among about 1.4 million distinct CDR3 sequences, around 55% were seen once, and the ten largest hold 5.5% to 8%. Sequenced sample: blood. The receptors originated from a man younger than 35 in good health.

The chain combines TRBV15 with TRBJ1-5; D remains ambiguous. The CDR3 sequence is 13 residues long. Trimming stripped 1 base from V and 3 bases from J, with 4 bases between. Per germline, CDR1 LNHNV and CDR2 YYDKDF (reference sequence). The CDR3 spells CATSRALNQPQHF. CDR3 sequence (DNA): TGTGCCACCAGCAGAGCCCTCAATCAGCCCCAGCATTTT.

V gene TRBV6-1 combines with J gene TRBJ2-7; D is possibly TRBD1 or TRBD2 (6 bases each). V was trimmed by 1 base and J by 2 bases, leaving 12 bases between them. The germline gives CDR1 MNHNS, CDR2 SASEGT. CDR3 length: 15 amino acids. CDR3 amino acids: CASSEVGGIAYEQYF. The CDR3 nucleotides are TGTGCCAGCAGTGAAGTAGGGGGGATCGCCTACGAGCAGTACTTC.

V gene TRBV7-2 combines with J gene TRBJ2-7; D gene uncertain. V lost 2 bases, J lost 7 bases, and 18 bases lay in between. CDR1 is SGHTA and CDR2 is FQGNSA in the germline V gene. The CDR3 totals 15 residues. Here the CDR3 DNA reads TGTGCCAGCAGCTTAATAGGGCCGGCCCTCCCAGAGCAGTACTTC. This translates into CASSLIGPALPEQYF.

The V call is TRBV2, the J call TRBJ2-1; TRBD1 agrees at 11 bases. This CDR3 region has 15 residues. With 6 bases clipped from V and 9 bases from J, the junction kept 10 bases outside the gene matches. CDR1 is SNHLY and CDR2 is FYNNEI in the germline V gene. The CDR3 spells CASSPMGQGVGEQFF. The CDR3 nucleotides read TGTGCCAGCAGCCCGATGGGACAGGGGGTTGGTGAGCAGTTCTTC. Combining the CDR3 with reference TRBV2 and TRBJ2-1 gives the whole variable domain EPEVTQTPSHQVTQMGQEVILRCVPISNHLYFYWYRQILGQKVEFLVSFYNNEISEKSEIFDDQFSVERPDGSNFTLKIRSTKLEDSAMYFCASSPMGQGVGEQFFGPGTRLTVL.

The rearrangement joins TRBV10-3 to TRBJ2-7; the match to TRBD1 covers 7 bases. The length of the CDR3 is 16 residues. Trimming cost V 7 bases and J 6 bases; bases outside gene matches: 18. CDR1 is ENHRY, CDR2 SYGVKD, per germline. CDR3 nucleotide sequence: TGTGCCATCACGCCCACCGACAGGGCCGTCCCAAGCGAGCAGTACTTC. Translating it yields CAITPTDRAVPSEQYF.

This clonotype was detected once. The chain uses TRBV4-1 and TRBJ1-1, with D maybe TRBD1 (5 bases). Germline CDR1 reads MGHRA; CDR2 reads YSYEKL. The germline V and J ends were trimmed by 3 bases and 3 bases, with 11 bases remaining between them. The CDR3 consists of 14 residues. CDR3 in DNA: TGCGCCAGCAGCCATCCCGGGACCCACACTGAAGCTTTCTTT. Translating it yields CASSHPGTHTEAFF.

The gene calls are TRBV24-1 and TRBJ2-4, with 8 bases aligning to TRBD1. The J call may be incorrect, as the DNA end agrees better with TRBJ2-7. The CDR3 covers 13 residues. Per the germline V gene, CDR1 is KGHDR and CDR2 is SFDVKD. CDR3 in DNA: TGTGCCACCAGTGTCGACAGGGGCTACGAGCAGTACTTC. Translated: CATSVDRGYEQYF.

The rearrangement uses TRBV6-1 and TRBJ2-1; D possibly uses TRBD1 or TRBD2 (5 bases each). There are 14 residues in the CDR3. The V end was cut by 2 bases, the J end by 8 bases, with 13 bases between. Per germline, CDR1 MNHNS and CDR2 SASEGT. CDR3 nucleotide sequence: TGTGCCAGCAGTGAATGGGGGAGAGAGGATGAGCAGTTCTTC. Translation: CASSEWGREDEQFF.

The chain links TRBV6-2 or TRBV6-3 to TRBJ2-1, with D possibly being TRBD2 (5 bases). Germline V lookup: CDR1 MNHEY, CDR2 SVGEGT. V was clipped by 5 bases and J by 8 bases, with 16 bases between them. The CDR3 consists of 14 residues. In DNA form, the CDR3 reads TGTGCCAGCAGTCAATGGACTTCAGGCGATGAGCAGTTCTTC. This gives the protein CASSQWTSGDEQFF.

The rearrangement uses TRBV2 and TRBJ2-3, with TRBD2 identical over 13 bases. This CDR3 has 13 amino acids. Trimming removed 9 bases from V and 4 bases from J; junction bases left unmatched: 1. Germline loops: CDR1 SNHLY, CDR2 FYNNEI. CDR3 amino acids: CARGTSGADTQYF. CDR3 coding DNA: TGTGCCAGAGGGACTAGCGGGGCAGATACGCAGTATTTT.

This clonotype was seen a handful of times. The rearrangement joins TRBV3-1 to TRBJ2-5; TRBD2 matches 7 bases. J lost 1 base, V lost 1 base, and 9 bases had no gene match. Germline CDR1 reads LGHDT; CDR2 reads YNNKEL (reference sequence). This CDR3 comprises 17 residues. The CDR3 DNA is TGTGCCAGCAGCCAAGGGGGGTTACTAGCGCCCCAAGAGACCCAGTACTTC. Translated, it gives CASSQGGLLAPQETQYF.

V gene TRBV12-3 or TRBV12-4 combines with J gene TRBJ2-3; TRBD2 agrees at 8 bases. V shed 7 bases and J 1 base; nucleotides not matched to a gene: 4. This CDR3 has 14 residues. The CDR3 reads CASNPTSGTDTQYF. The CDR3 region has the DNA TGTGCCAGCAACCCGACTAGCGGCACAGATACGCAGTATTTT.

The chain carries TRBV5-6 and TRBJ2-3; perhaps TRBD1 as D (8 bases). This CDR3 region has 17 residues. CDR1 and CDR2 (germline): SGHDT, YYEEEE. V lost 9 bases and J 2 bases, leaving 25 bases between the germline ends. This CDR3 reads CATRPRGLADLTDTQYF. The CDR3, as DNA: TGTGCCACCCGGCCCAGGGGGCTAGCGGATCTCACAGATACGCAGTATTTT.

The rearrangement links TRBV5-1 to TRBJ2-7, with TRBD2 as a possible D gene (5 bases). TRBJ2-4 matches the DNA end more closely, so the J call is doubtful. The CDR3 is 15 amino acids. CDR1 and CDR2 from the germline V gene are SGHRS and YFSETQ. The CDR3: CASSLEATGENIQYF. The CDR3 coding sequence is TGCGCCAGCAGCTTGGAAGCCACCGGGGAAAACATTCAGTACTTC.

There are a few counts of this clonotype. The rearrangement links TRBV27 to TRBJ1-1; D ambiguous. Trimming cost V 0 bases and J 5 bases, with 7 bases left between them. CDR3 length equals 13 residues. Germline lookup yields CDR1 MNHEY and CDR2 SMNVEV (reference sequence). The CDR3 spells CASSLSVGTEAFF. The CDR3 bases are TGTGCCAGCAGTTTATCGGTTGGGACTGAAGCTTTCTTT.

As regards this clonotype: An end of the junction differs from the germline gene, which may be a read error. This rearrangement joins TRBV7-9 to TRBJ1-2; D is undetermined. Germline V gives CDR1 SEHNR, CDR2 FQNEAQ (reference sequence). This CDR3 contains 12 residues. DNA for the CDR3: TGTGCCTGCAGCTCGGAGGACTATGGCTACACCTTC. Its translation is CACSSEDYGYTF.

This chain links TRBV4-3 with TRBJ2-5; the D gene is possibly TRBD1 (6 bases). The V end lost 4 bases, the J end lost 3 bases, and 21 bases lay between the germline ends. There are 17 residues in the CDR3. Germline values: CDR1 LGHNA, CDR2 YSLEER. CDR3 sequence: CASSPSFLQGRKETQYF. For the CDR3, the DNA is TGCGCCAGCAGCCCGTCCTTTTTACAGGGAAGGAAAGAGACCCAGTACTTC.

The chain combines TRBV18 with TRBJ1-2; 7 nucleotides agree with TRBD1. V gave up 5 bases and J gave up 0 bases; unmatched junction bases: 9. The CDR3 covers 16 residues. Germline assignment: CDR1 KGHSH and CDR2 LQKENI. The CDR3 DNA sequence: TGTGCCAGCTCAGAACCGGGACAGTCTCCTAACTATGGCTACACCTTC. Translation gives CASSEPGQSPNYGYTF.

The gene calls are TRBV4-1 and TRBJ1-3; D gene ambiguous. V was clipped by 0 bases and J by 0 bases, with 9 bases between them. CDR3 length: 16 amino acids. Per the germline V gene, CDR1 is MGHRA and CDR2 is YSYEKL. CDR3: CASSQDQRASGNTIYF. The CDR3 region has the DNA TGCGCCAGCAGCCAAGATCAGAGAGCCTCTGGAAACACCATATATTTT.

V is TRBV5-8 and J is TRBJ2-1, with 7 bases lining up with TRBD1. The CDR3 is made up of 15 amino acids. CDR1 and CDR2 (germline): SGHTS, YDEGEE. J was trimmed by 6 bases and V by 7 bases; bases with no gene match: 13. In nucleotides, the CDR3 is TGTGCCAGCCCGGATCAGGGACAGCCATTCAATGAGCAGTTCTTC. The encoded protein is CASPDQGQPFNEQFF.

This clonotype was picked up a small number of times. CDR3 DNA: TGTGCCATCAGGCTGGACAGATACAATGAGCAGTTCTTC. Translated, it gives CAIRLDRYNEQFF. This chain uses TRBV10-3 with TRBJ2-1; perhaps TRBD1 as D (6 bases). Germline CDR1 is ENHRY and CDR2 is SYGVKD. This CDR3 contains 13 residues. Trimming pared 6 bases from V and 4 bases from J, leaving 10 bases between.

The CDR3 region has the DNA TGTGCCAGCTCACCACCGGGGTGGAGTTTTAGCACAGATACGCAGTATTTT. Translated, it gives CASSPPGWSFSTDTQYF. The chain links TRBV18 to TRBJ2-3; D gene unclear. Looked up from germline, CDR1 is KGHSH and CDR2 is LQKENI. There are 17 residues in the CDR3. Trimming removed 0 bases at V and 0 bases at J, with 13 bases between.